These 17 T cell receptor beta chains share one sample of origin, sequenced in a study of T-cell memory formation after mild COVID-19. TCRdb recomputed calls from the 5' RACE reads with MiXCR, one row per CDR3 protein. The table lists some 440,000 distinct CDR3 sequences, about 23% of them singletons, with around 13% in the top ten. The sequenced sample was PBMCs or a T cell subset sorted from them (not recorded which). Source of these receptors: an adult woman who had mild COVID-19 (a few samples of this study predate the infection). Cell type and time point are not known.

This clonotype was detected only a few times. J is TRBJ2-1 and V is TRBV12-3 or TRBV12-4, with 11 bases aligning to TRBD2. This CDR3 is 15 amino acids long. The junction had 8 bases not matched to a gene; V was cut back by 8 bases and J by 5 bases. The CDR3 reads CASRRTSGWNNEQFF. The CDR3 DNA is TGTGCCAGCCGACGGACTAGCGGGTGGAACAATGAGCAGTTCTTC.

V and J are TRBV2 and TRBJ1-6, with D unresolved. Germline V gene data show CDR1 as SNHLY and CDR2 as FYNNEI. The CDR3 is 14 residues long. V dropped 2 bases and J dropped 11 bases, with 13 bases sitting between them. The CDR3 sequence is CASSEPTELPPLHF. The CDR3 region has the DNA TGTGCCAGCAGTGAACCCACAGAATTGCCACCCCTCCACTTT.

The CDR3 spells CASGLPFGTVNQPQHF. The CDR3 DNA reads as TGTGCCAGCGGACTTCCGTTCGGGACAGTTAATCAGCCCCAGCATTTT. V gene TRBV6-2 or TRBV6-3 combines with J gene TRBJ1-5; TRBD1 aligns across 7 bases. J was trimmed by 4 bases and V by 8 bases; bases with no gene match: 14. The CDR3 consists of 16 residues. Germline assignment: CDR1 MNHEY and CDR2 SVGEGT.

Only a few counts were recorded for this clonotype. This chain uses TRBV2 with TRBJ1-6; the D gene is possibly TRBD1 (6 bases). With 8 bases removed from V and 9 bases from J, the gap between germline ends came to 20 bases. The CDR3 length is 15 residues. CDR1 and CDR2 from the germline V gene are SNHLY and FYNNEI. CDR3 region: CASLSQGTLGSPLHF. DNA of the CDR3: TGTGCCAGCCTGAGTCAGGGGACTTTGGGTTCACCCCTCCACTTT.

V and J are TRBV11-1 and TRBJ2-1; possible D gene TRBD1, 7 bases. The length of the CDR3 is 16 residues. V was cut by 1 base and J by 11 bases, with 21 bases left in between. Germline V gene data show CDR1 as SGHAT and CDR2 as FQDESV (reference sequence). CDR3 coding DNA: TGTGCCAGCAGCTTAGAGGGGGCAAGAGGTGGGAGGAAGCAGTTCTTC. It specifies CASSLEGARGGRKQFF.

V is TRBV15 and J is TRBJ1-5; 10 positions match TRBD1. CDR1 is LNHNV and CDR2 is YYDKDF in the germline V gene (reference sequence). This CDR3 has 14 residues. The V and J ends lost 5 bases and 2 bases, in that order; junction bases with no gene match: 0. The CDR3 DNA reads as TGTGCCACCAGCGGGACAGGGGGCAATCAGCCCCAGCATTTT. Translating it yields CATSGTGGNQPQHF. Variable domain in full (rest from reference TRBV15 and TRBJ1-5): DAMVIQNPRYQVTQFGKPVTLSCSQTLNHNVMYWYQQKSSQAPKLLFHYYDKDFNNEADTPDNFQSRRPNTSFCFLDIRSPGLGDTAMYLCATSGTGGNQPQHFGDGTRLSIL.

The J gene is TRBJ2-2, the V gene TRBV5-1, with D perhaps matching TRBD2 (6 bases). The V gene's germline CDR1 is SGHRS and CDR2 YFSETQ. The CDR3 length is 14 residues. V lost 4 bases, J lost 8 bases, and 15 bases lay in between. The CDR3 is CASSAGTSAGELFF. The DNA of the CDR3 is TGCGCCAGCAGCGCAGGGACTTCAGCTGGGGAGCTGTTTTTT.

This clonotype has just a few counts. V is TRBV4-2 and J is TRBJ1-2, with unresolved D. The CDR3 runs 14 residues. Looked up from germline, CDR1 is LGHNA and CDR2 is YNFKEQ. The germline V and J ends were trimmed by 0 bases and 6 bases, with 11 bases remaining between them. As DNA, the CDR3 is TGTGCCAGCAGCCAAGAGTCCGGGATCAATGGCTACACCTTC. It codes for CASSQESGINGYTF.

The chain links TRBV3-1 to TRBJ1-4, with D perhaps matching TRBD1 (6 bases). Germline V gives CDR1 LGHDT, CDR2 YNNKEL (reference sequence). This CDR3 contains 15 residues. Trimming cost V 4 bases and J 11 bases, with 20 bases left between them. CDR3 region: CASSPEPGQGLKLFF. In DNA form, the CDR3 reads TGTGCCAGCAGCCCAGAACCGGGACAAGGCCTGAAACTGTTTTTT.

This clonotype was counted ten times or more. This sequence joins TRBV20-1 and TRBJ2-4; D is possibly TRBD1 (5 bases). V shed 5 bases and J shed 0 bases, with 14 bases lying between them. This CDR3 region has 15 residues. Germline V gene data show CDR1 as DFQATT and CDR2 as SNEGSKA (reference sequence). The CDR3 DNA sequence: TGCAGTGCTCCCGGACAACCGATAGCCAAAAACATTCAGTACTTC. This translates into CSAPGQPIAKNIQYF.

This clonotype has more than one count but fewer than ten. The V call is TRBV27, the J call TRBJ2-4; possibly TRBD2 for D (6 bases). Per germline, CDR1 MNHEY and CDR2 SMNVEV (reference sequence). Trimming removed 5 bases from V and 8 bases from J, with 19 bases in between. The CDR3 covers 15 residues. CDR3 in amino acids: CASSRRGGSPDIQYF. For the CDR3, the DNA is TGTGCCAGCAGTCGAAGGGGAGGCTCGCCGGACATTCAGTACTTC.

This chain connects TRBV9 to TRBJ2-6; 8 positions agree with TRBD1. This CDR3 spans 19 amino acids. Germline loops: CDR1 SGDLS, CDR2 YYNGEE. J gave up 0 bases and V 2 bases, and 10 bases lay outside the gene matches. The CDR3, as DNA: TGTGCCAGCAGCGTCGACCGGGACAGGTCTTTCTCTGGGGCCAACGTCCTGACTTTC. Protein product: CASSVDRDRSFSGANVLTF.

This clonotype has a handful of counts. The V call is TRBV20-1, the J call TRBJ2-7; D is possibly TRBD2 (7 bases). The CDR3 runs to 14 residues. Germline V gene lookup returns CDR1 DFQATT and CDR2 SNEGSKA (reference sequence). Trimming removed 5 bases at V and 3 bases at J, with 17 bases between. The CDR3 DNA is TGCAGTGCTGCGGAGGGGGGGGCTTTCTACGAGCAGTACTTC. Protein sequence: CSAAEGGAFYEQYF.

This clonotype was seen only a few times. The chain uses TRBV20-1 and TRBJ1-4; D is possibly TRBD1 (5 bases). Germline V gene lookup returns CDR1 DFQATT and CDR2 SNEGSKA (reference sequence). CDR3 size: 16 residues. The CDR3 region has the DNA TGCAGCGCATCCCCCTCGGGGGGAGGTCGAAATGAAAAACTGTTTTTT. Translated: CSASPSGGGRNEKLFF.

V and J are TRBV21-1 and TRBJ2-7; TRBD1, the D gene given by the table, was not confirmed from the DNA. TRBV21-1 is a documented pseudogene. CDR3 size: 16 residues. This chain's CDR3 is CASSPRGGTGPYEQYF. The CDR3 DNA is TGTGCCAGCAGCCCCCGGGGGGGGACGGGACCCTACGAGCAGTACTTC.

This chain uses TRBV7-7 with TRBJ2-2; perhaps D is TRBD1 or TRBD2 (5 bases each). This CDR3 comprises 14 residues. From germline, CDR1 is SSHAT and CDR2 FNYEAQ (reference sequence). Trimming cost V 1 base and J 6 bases, with 9 bases left between them. This chain's CDR3 is CASSLGGPPGELFF. The CDR3 DNA follows: TGTGCCAGCAGCTTAGGGGGACCCCCCGGGGAGCTGTTTTTT.

This clonotype came up a few times. The gene calls are TRBV29-1 and TRBJ2-1, with D possibly being TRBD2 (6 bases). The ends were cut back, 4 bases at V and 6 bases at J, with 13 bases in the middle. Germline assignment: CDR1 SQVTM and CDR2 ANQGSEA. This CDR3 comprises 13 residues. The CDR3 spells CSVVSGPSNEQFF. The CDR3 DNA reads as TGCAGCGTTGTGAGCGGGCCTAGCAATGAGCAGTTCTTC.